Listed here is a single TCR beta chain. Its matching antigen is unknown. Looked up from germline, CDR1 is LNHNV and CDR2 is YYDKDF (reference sequence). V was trimmed by 0 bases and J by 7 bases, leaving 1 base between them. This CDR3 contains 12 residues. The sample is drawn from a study of chemoradiotherapy in HPV16-positive cancers. Whole-study results and caveats: HPV-specific T cells were functionally defined from only two HPV16-positive patients.

TCRdb's copy holds only in-frame clones and misses some; the assay was immunoSEQ multiplex PCR. This sample yields 6,000 to 9,000 clones, of which around 79% are seen a single time; approximately 3.6% belongs to the top ten. The sequence came from a human donor with HPV-associated anogenital cancer. This material was collected from a patient who underwent chemoradiotherapy. This chain uses TRBV15 with TRBJ1-6; D ambiguous. The CDR3 region has the DNA TGTGCCACCAGCAGAGAAAATTCACCCCTCCACTTT. Its protein product is CATSRENSPLHF.